This note documents a single T cell receptor (beta chain) sequence. The target of this receptor is not known. No per-base quality is available; no much larger clone lies one base away. The data stem from a study of OX40 agonist ivuxolimab in advanced cancers. Looking at the study overall: The costimulatory receptor OX40 (CD134) was targeted by ivuxolimab, a fully human IgG2 agonistic monoclonal antibody. Patients were allowed to have had prior anti-PD-1, anti-PD-L1 or anti-CTLA-4 therapy, and more than 30% of the dose-escalation patients had previously received checkpoint inhibitors. Intravenous ivuxolimab was administered to patients every 2 weeks at six dose levels: 0.01, 0.1, 0.3, 1.5, 3 and 10 mg/kg. Three dose-escalation patients achieved partial responses, one with hepatocellular carcinoma and two with cutaneous melanoma. In the dose-escalation cohort, approximately 82% of patients were male, and the mean age was approximately 64 years, with a range of roughly 23 to 85. The monotherapy dose-escalation portion (N of about 50 patients) of the phase I ivuxolimab trial is reported in the paper. Among the 52 dose-escalation patients, roughly 20 had hepatocellular carcinoma, approximately 15 melanoma, 9 renal cell carcinoma and 9 head and neck cancer. The purpose of peripheral TCRbeta sequencing was to test whether ivuxolimab changed TCR sequence diversity and led to clonal T-cell expansion. General conclusions and limits of the study: After ivuxolimab, expanded clones were on average more numerous among CD8+ T cells than among CD4+ T cells. The antigen specificity of the clonally expanded peripheral T cells was not determined. Clonal expansion of both CD4+ and CD8+ blood T cells was observed from baseline to week 6 at doses 0.1 to 3.0 mg/kg. Low levels of normalized T-cell clonal expansion were also seen in some nonresponding patients. In the 0.1-3.0 mg/kg groups, partial responders were among the patients with the lowest normalized peripheral clonal expansion, particularly in CD8+ T cells.

To sequence the TCRbeta CDR3 region, genomic DNA was isolated from the sorted cells. TCRbeta CDR3 regions were sequenced using the immunoSEQ Assay. TCRdb provides this immuneACCESS table in a form limited to in-frame rearrangements. Some clones are lacking; in checked studies, under half of them reflect an unresolved V gene, and why the rest are absent is not known. The sample yields approximately 25,000 clones; 86% were counted once. The ten biggest clones cover around 31% of the sample. The CDR3 numbers 11 residues from cysteine through phenylalanine. The DNA shown is the 33-base CDR3, in frame from base 1. From a lookup of the germline V gene (reference sequence), CDR1 and CDR2 are SEHNR and FQNEAQ. The junction shows trimming of 5 bases on V and 10 bases on J, plus 11 bases between the germline ends. Patients with autoimmune disease history or receiving systemic immunosuppression were excluded from the trial. Peripheral blood for TCR sequencing was collected from all dose cohorts at baseline, on cycle 4 day 1, and on cycle 7 day 1. The samples were taken from a phase I, first-in-human, multicenter, open-label dose-escalation trial of ivuxolimab. Adults with locally advanced or metastatic head and neck squamous cell, hepatocellular, melanoma or renal cell carcinoma were enrolled in the trial. Before TCR sequencing, CD4+ and CD8+ T cells were separately sorted from peripheral blood.

The input for sequencing was CD4+ or CD8+ T cells sorted from blood, taken in a trial of the OX40 agonist ivuxolimab. This receptor was obtained from an adult with an advanced solid tumor such as melanoma, head and neck, liver or kidney cancer. Here the chain combines TRBV7-9 and TRBJ1-1, with no confident D gene call. The CDR3 has the sequence CASSATPPAFF. In nucleotide form, the sequence is TGTGCCAGCAGCGCCACCCCGCCAGCTTTCTTT.